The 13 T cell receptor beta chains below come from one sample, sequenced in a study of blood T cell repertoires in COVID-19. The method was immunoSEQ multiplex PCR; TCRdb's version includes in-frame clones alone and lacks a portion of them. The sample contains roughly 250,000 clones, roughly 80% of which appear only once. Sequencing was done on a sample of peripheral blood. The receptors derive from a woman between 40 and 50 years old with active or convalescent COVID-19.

CDR3 sequence: CASSIPLPGPGANVLTF. CDR3 DNA sequence: TGTGCCAGCAGTATTCCTCTCCCAGGTCCTGGGGCCAACGTCCTGACTTTC. This chain uses TRBV5-4 with TRBJ2-6, with unresolved D. The CDR3 is 17 amino acids. Germline CDR1 SGHNT, CDR2 YYREEE (reference sequence). V was shortened by 5 bases and J by 2 bases, with 17 bases between the two germline ends.

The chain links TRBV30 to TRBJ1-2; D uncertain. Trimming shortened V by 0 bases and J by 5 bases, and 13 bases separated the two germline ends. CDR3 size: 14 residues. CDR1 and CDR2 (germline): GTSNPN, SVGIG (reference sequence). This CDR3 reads CAWSVRRKDYGYTF. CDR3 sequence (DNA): TGTGCCTGGAGTGTACGGAGGAAGGATTATGGCTACACCTTC.

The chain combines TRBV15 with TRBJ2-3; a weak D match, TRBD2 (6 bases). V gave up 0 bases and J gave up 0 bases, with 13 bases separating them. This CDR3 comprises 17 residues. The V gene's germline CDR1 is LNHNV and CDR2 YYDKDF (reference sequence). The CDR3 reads CATSRDIGGASTDTQYF. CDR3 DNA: TGTGCCACCAGCAGAGATATAGGAGGGGCTAGCACAGATACGCAGTATTTT.

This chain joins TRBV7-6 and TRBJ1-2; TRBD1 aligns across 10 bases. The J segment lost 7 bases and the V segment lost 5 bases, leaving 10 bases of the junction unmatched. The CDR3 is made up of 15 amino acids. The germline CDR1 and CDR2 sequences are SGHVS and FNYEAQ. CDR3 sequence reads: CASSPAGTGDVGYTF. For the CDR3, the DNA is TGTGCCAGCAGCCCAGCTGGGACAGGGGATGTTGGCTACACCTTC.

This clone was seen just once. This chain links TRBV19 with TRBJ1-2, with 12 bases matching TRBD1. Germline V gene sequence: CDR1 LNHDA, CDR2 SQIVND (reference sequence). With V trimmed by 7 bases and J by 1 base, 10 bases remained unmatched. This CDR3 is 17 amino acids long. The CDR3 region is CASTSRGQGANNYGYTF. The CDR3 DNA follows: TGTGCCAGTACCTCTCGGGGACAGGGGGCGAATAACTATGGCTACACCTTC.

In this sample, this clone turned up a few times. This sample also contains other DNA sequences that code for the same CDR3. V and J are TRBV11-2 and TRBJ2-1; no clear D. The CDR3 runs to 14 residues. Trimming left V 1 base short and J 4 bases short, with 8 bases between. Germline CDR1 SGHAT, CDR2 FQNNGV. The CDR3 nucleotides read TGTGCCAGCAGCTTAGTAGGCGGTTACAATGAGCAGTTCTTC. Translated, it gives CASSLVGGYNEQFF.

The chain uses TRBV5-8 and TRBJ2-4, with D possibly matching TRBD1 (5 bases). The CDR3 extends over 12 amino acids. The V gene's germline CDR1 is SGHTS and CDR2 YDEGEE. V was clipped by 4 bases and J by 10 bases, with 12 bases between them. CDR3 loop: CASSPRRQIQYF. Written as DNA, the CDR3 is TGTGCCAGCAGCCCCAGAAGACAGATTCAGTACTTC.

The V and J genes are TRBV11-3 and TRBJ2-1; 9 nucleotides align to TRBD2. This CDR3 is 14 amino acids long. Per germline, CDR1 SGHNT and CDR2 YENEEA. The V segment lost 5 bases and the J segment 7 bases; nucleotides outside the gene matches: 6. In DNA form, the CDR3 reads TGTGCCAGCAGCCCTCGGAGCGGGGGGAATGAGCAGTTCTTC. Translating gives CASSPRSGGNEQFF.

The chain's CDR3 is CASSSGTSNTEAFF. The CDR3 nucleotides are TGTGCCAGCAGCTCCGGGACATCAAACACTGAAGCTTTCTTT. The chain combines TRBV3-1 (or the pseudogene TRBV3-2) with TRBJ1-1, with a weak D call TRBD1 (6 bases). The germline V gene encodes CDR1 LGHDT and CDR2 YNNKEL (reference sequence). The CDR3 has 14 residues. V dropped 5 bases and J dropped 2 bases, with 12 bases sitting between them.

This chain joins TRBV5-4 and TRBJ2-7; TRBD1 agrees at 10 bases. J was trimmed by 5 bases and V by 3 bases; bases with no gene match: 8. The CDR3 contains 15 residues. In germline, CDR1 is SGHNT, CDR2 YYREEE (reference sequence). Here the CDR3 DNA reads TGTGCCAGCAGCTCGGACAGGGGGAGACGGGACGAGCAGTACGTC. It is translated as CASSSDRGRRDEQYV.

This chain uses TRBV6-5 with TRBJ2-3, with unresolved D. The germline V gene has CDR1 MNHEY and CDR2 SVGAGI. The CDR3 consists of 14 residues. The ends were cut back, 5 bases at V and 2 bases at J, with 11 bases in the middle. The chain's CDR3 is CASSRGVFTDTQYF. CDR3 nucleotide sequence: TGTGCCAGCAGTCGCGGAGTGTTCACAGATACGCAGTATTTT.

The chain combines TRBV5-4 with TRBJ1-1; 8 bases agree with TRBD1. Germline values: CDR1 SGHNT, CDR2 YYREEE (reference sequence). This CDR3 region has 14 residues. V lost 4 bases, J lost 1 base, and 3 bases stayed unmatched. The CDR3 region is CASSIGQGNTEAFF. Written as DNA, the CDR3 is TGTGCCAGCAGCATTGGACAGGGGAACACTGAAGCTTTCTTT.

CDR3 nucleotides: TGTGCCGGGTTAGACTCCAACACCGGGGAGCTGTTTTTT. Amino acid sequence: CAGLDSNTGELFF. The J gene is TRBJ2-2, the V gene TRBV28; D call uncertain. This CDR3 comprises 13 residues. Germline loops: CDR1 MDHEN, CDR2 SYDVKM. Trimming left V 11 bases short and J 2 bases short, with 12 bases between.